This T cell receptor beta chain was retrieved from a study of graft-versus-host responses after intestinal transplantation. Study overall: For about three years after anti-thymocyte globulin induction, all recipients took tacrolimus and steroids. Overall study results and limits: Clonal ratios of graft-versus-host to host-versus-graft in allografts were high for patients exhibiting graft-donor T cell macrochimerism. GvH clones were found in recipient marrow; some appeared first in ileum or blood.

Assay used: immunoSEQ multiplex PCR; TCRdb lists only in-frame clones, some missing. The sample has nearly 100,000 clones; 75% to 95% are singletons. Turning to this clone: Its antigen is not known.

Trimming took 7 bases from V and 2 from J; bases not matched to a gene: 3. This CDR3 is built from 14 residues. In germline, CDR1 is WSHSY, CDR2 SAAADI. This sequence originates from a human patient who received an intestinal transplant, so some T cells may come from the graft donor. Here the sequenced sample was PBMCs, taken roughly 450 days after intestinal transplant. V and J are TRBV10-2 and TRBJ2-5; 11 positions match TRBD2. The CDR3, as DNA: TGCGCCAGCACGGCTAGCGGGGGGCAAGAGACCCAGTACTTC. Protein sequence: CASTASGGQETQYF.